One sample yielded the 21 T cell receptor beta chains listed below, sequenced in a study of tumor-infiltrating lymphocytes in primary liver carcinoma. Constant-region priming of 500 to 550 ng total RNA yielded TCR beta cDNA. Slightly modified ARM-PCR served as the procedure for the TCR beta libraries. These libraries came from three rounds of nested multiplex PCR. In the first two PCR rounds, TRBV1-TRBV30 forward primers were paired with a C-beta reverse primer, and each round lasted 10 cycles. One entry per CDR3 protein results from TCRdb running MiXCR on the multiplex PCR reads. Of about 120,000 distinct CDR3 sequences in the sample, around 70% were seen once. Investigators took RNA and DNA out together from 20-30 mg of unsorted bulk tissue. Sequenced: tumor-adjacent normal liver tissue. All receptors derive from a woman aged 55 to 70 with primary liver carcinoma and hepatitis B virus infection.

Worth noting for this clonotype: Since no conserved phenylalanine or tryptophan closes the CDR3, a read error is the likely cause. V usage is TRBV28 and J usage is TRBJ2-1; no definite D call. The V and J ends lost 5 bases and 7 bases respectively, with 9 bases between them. Per germline, CDR1 MDHEN and CDR2 SYDVKM. This CDR3 spans 12 amino acids. CDR3 region: CASSILKNEQFL. In DNA form, the CDR3 reads TGTGCCAGCAGTATATTAAAAAATGAGCAGTTCCTC.

About this clonotype itself: The junction departs from germline at one end; a sequencing error may be responsible. The chain joins TRBV13 to TRBJ2-7; 14 bases are a match to TRBD2. The CDR3 contains 16 residues. The germline V gene has CDR1 PRHDT and CDR2 FYEKMQ (reference sequence). The CDR3 bases are TGTGCCAGCAGGTCAGGGACTAGCGGGGGACGCCTGGGGCAGAATTTC. It specifies CASRSGTSGGRLGQNF.

This clonotype was detected a few times. The V gene is TRBV20-1, the J gene TRBJ2-3; weak D call: TRBD2 (7 bases). Trimming cost V 7 bases and J 3 bases, with 20 bases left between them. The CDR3 spans 15 residues. The V gene's germline CDR1 is DFQATT and CDR2 SNEGSKA (reference sequence). The CDR3 coding sequence is TGCAGTGTGACGGGGGGCGGGAGTTTGACAGATACGCAGTATTTT. It is translated as CSVTGGGSLTDTQYF.

The CDR3 DNA follows: TGCAGCGCCTTCGGGGCTAGCGGACCCACAGATACGCAGTATTTT. Encoded protein: CSAFGASGPTDTQYF. V usage is TRBV29-1 and J usage is TRBJ2-3, with TRBD2 identical over 7 bases. Per the germline V gene, CDR1 is SQVTM and CDR2 is ANQGSEA. The CDR3 loop spans 15 amino acids. Trimming removed 7 bases from V and 2 bases from J; junction bases left unmatched: 12.

About this clonotype itself: At one end, the junction sequence differs from germline, possibly due to a read error. This sequence joins TRBV11-2 and TRBJ2-5, with D perhaps TRBD1 (6 bases). Per germline, CDR1 SGHAT and CDR2 FQNNGV. The CDR3 covers 16 residues. The DNA for the CDR3 is TGTGCCAGTAGCTACTCCCGTGGTAGCAGGGGAGAGACCCAGTACTTC. This sequence encodes CASSYSRGSRGETQYF.

This clonotype was seen repeatedly, ten times or more. The chain carries TRBV5-4 and TRBJ1-2; D might be TRBD1 (5 bases). V lost 0 bases and J lost 5, with 11 bases in between. Germline lookup yields CDR1 SGHNT and CDR2 YYREEE (reference sequence). This CDR3 is built from 14 residues. Here the CDR3 reads CASSLDRRGYGYTF. CDR3 bases: TGTGCCAGCAGCTTGGACAGGAGGGGATATGGCTACACCTTC. Together with reference TRBV5-4 and TRBJ1-2, the CDR3 gives the full variable domain: ETGVTQSPTHLIKTRGQQVTLRCSSQSGHNTVSWYQQALGQGPQFIFQYYREEENGRGNFPPRFSGLQFPNYSSELNVNALELDDSALYLCASSLDRRGYGYTFGSGTRLTVV.

Note on this clonotype: A read error may be the cause here, since a much bigger clone is one base away. V is TRBV7-9 and J is TRBJ1-1, with D perhaps matching TRBD1 (6 bases). Looked up from germline, CDR1 is SEHNR and CDR2 is FQNEAQ (reference sequence). V was cut by 9 bases and J by 3 bases, with 17 bases left in between. CDR3 length equals 14 residues. This CDR3 reads CARSPDRTYTEAFF. The DNA of the CDR3 is TGTGCCAGGAGCCCCGACAGGACCTACACTGAAGCTTTCTTT.

In regard to this clonotype: At one end, the junction sequence differs from germline, possibly due to a read error. The chain combines TRBV7-9 with TRBJ2-3, with TRBD1 identical over 9 bases. The germline gives CDR1 SEHNR, CDR2 FQNEAQ (reference sequence). The CDR3 length is 16 residues. CDR3 loop: CASRYIPGQGTGTQYF. The CDR3 DNA reads as TGTGCCAGCAGATACATACCGGGACAGGGCACAGGTACGCAGTATTTT.

This clonotype has a single count. This could be a read error, since a much larger clone is one nucleotide away. The chain carries TRBV7-9 and TRBJ1-2; 9 nucleotides agree with TRBD1. The CDR3 has 14 residues. The germline gives CDR1 SEHNR, CDR2 FQNEAQ (reference sequence). The CDR3 DNA sequence: TGTGCCAACAGCGACTGGACAGGGGACTATGGCTACACCTTC. Amino acids: CANSDWTGDYGYTF.

V usage is TRBV5-1 and J usage is TRBJ1-1, with no clear D. In germline, CDR1 is SGHRS, CDR2 YFSETQ. The CDR3 runs to 17 residues. V was shortened by 0 bases and J by 4 bases, with 19 bases between the two germline ends. The CDR3 loop reads CASSLDLLGEYGTEAFF. For the CDR3, the DNA is TGCGCCAGCAGCTTGGATTTGCTCGGGGAGTATGGCACTGAAGCTTTCTTT. The entire variable domain, with the rest obtained from reference TRBV5-1 and TRBJ1-1, is as follows: KAGVTQTPRYLIKTRGQQVTLSCSPISGHRSVSWYQQTPGQGLQFLFEYFSETQRNKGNFPGRFSGRQFSNSRSEMNVSTLELGDSALYLCASSLDLLGEYGTEAFFGQGTRLTVV.

This clonotype was seen repeatedly, ten times or more. This sequence joins TRBV28 and TRBJ2-7; 7 bases align to TRBD2. The J segment lost 0 bases and the V segment lost 5 bases, leaving 7 bases of the junction unmatched. The germline CDR1 and CDR2 sequences are MDHEN and SYDVKM. The CDR3 has 15 residues. CDR3 residues: CASSPSGTDSYEQYF. The DNA of the CDR3 is TGTGCCAGCAGTCCCAGCGGGACCGACTCCTACGAGCAGTACTTC.

The chain has TRBV6-5 and TRBJ2-2; TRBD2 agrees at 9 bases. V lost 2 bases to trimming and J lost 6 bases; unmatched junction nucleotides: 10. This CDR3 spans 17 amino acids. Per the germline V gene, CDR1 is MNHEY and CDR2 is SVGAGI. The CDR3 is CASSYQLAGPAAGELFF. In DNA form, the CDR3 reads TGTGCCAGCAGTTACCAACTAGCGGGCCCAGCCGCCGGGGAGCTGTTTTTT.

A word on this clonotype: At one boundary the junction diverges from the germline segment, which might be a read error. The chain joins TRBV11-2 to TRBJ2-2, with D perhaps matching TRBD2 (6 bases). The CDR3 has 15 amino acids. Germline V gene data show CDR1 as SGHAT and CDR2 as FQNNGV. CDR3 in amino acids: CSSSLGGMDTGELFF. The CDR3 DNA reads as TGTTCCAGCAGCCTGGGCGGGATGGACACCGGGGAGCTGTTTTTT. Full variable domain (outside the CDR3, taken from reference TRBV11-2 and TRBJ2-2): EAGVAQSPRYKIIEKRQSVAFWCNPISGHATLYWYQQILGQGPKLLIQFQNNGVVDDSQLPKDRFSAERLKGVDSTLKIQPAKLEDSAVYLCSSSLGGMDTGELFFGEGSRLTVL.

V and J are TRBV7-2 and TRBJ2-7; TRBD2 is a possible D gene (5 bases). Germline-derived CDR1 and CDR2 are SGHTA and FQGNSA. The CDR3 is 13 amino acids. Trimming stripped 5 bases from V and 4 bases from J, with 12 bases between. The chain's CDR3 is CASSPTRWYEQYF. The CDR3 nucleotides are TGTGCCAGCAGCCCCACTAGGTGGTACGAGCAGTACTTC. Full variable domain (rest looked up from reference TRBV7-2 and TRBJ2-7): GAGVSQSPSNKVTEKGKDVELRCDPISGHTALYWYRQSLGQGLEFLIYFQGNSAPDKSGLPSDRFSAERTGGSVSTLTIQRTQQEDSAVYLCASSPTRWYEQYFGPGTRLTVT.

About this clonotype: A read error may be the cause here, since a much bigger clone is one base away. The chain employs TRBV28 and TRBJ1-1; TRBD1 matches at 7 bases. The CDR3 runs 15 residues. Germline loops: CDR1 MDHEN, CDR2 SYDVKM. The CDR3 protein is CAGRKSGGLNTEAFF. The CDR3 nucleotides are TGTGCCGGCAGAAAATCAGGGGGTTTGAACACTGAAGCTTTCTTT.

This clonotype was observed a single time. This chain joins TRBV29-1 and TRBJ2-3, with D tentatively TRBD1 or TRBD2 (5 bases each). The germline CDR1 and CDR2 sequences are SQVTM and ANQGSEA. Trimming pared 1 base from V and 1 base from J, leaving 21 bases between. The CDR3 totals 18 residues. CDR3 amino acids: CSVEARPLVGVRTDTQYF. Written as DNA, the CDR3 is TGCAGCGTTGAAGCCCGACCCCTAGTGGGGGTGCGCACAGATACGCAGTATTTT.

Notes on this clonotype: The conserved phenylalanine or tryptophan normally closing the CDR3 is absent here, so this likely arose from a read error. The chain is built from TRBV12-3 or TRBV12-4 and TRBJ1-1; D possibly corresponds to TRBD1 (6 bases). V shed 5 bases and J shed 4 bases, with 17 bases lying between them. CDR3 size: 15 residues. The CDR3 reads CASSPPGRGTTEAFL. The DNA of the CDR3 is TGTGCCAGCAGTCCCCCGGGCAGGGGTACCACTGAAGCTTTCCTT.

Turning to this clonotype: The junction departs from the called germline gene at one end, perhaps through a read error. This chain connects TRBV6-6 to TRBJ2-7, with a tentative D call TRBD2 (8 bases). Germline CDR1 reads MNHNY; CDR2 reads SVGAGI (reference sequence). This CDR3 comprises 16 residues. Written as DNA, the CDR3 is TGTACCAGCAGTTACTCGGGGGGGACAGTTACCTACGAGCAGTACTTC. This gives the protein CTSSYSGGTVTYEQYF.

This clonotype counts as medium-sized. The chain joins TRBV29-1 to TRBJ2-1, with a tentative D call TRBD2 (7 bases). The CDR3 consists of 15 residues. V lost 5 bases and J 3 bases, leaving 17 bases between the germline ends. Germline CDR1 SQVTM, CDR2 ANQGSEA. The CDR3 loop is CSVRRGTTIYNEQFF. CDR3 coding DNA: TGCAGCGTTCGTAGGGGGACTACCATCTACAATGAGCAGTTCTTC.

This clonotype was picked up many times. The chain employs TRBV7-8 and TRBJ2-7; D call uncertain. The CDR3 has 14 residues. V was clipped by 2 bases and J by 2 bases, with 10 bases between them. Germline CDR1 SGHVS, CDR2 FQNEAQ. CDR3 DNA: TGTGCCAGCAGCTTATCTGACGGAGCCTACGAGCAGTACTTC. This codes for CASSLSDGAYEQYF.

In its sample, this clonotype was seen many times. This chain uses TRBV28 with TRBJ2-7; D ambiguous. The CDR3 spans 15 residues. The V and J ends lost 3 bases and 1 base respectively, with 13 bases between them. Germline assignment: CDR1 MDHEN and CDR2 SYDVKM. CDR3 bases: TGTGCCAGCAGTTTTGCAGGCGACCGATCCTACGAGCAGTACTTC. It yields the protein CASSFAGDRSYEQYF.